A single sample gave rise to the 15 T cell receptor beta chains below, sequenced in a study of vaccination and CD4 T cells after COVID-19. No cognate antigen is known for these TCRs. The treatment denotes: roughly ten-day PBMC culture with coronavirus spike peptide pools or control peptides (ViraFEST assay). Cultured CD4+ T-cell DNA underwent Oncomine TCR Beta short-read sequencing. TCRdb processed the PCR reads anew with MiXCR; each CDR3 protein has one entry. Found here are about 15,000 distinct CDR3 sequences, around 50% of them singletons; the top ten hold about 9.3%. Source material: CD4+ T cells from blood, cultured in vitro. These receptors all stem from a human donor who had recovered from COVID-19.

V is TRBV6-4 and J is TRBJ2-1; 11 bases map to TRBD1. The CDR3 is made up of 14 amino acids. Per the germline V gene, CDR1 is MRHNA and CDR2 is SNTAGT. J was trimmed by 6 bases and V by 3 bases; bases with no gene match: 1. This CDR3 is CASSEGTGGNEQFF. The DNA of the CDR3 is TGTGCCAGCAGTGAAGGGACAGGGGGCAATGAGCAGTTCTTC.

This clonotype was found a few times. The chain couples TRBV10-3 to TRBJ2-3; TRBD1 matches 9 bases. V lost 10 bases to trimming and J lost 2 bases; unmatched junction nucleotides: 10. The CDR3 is 15 amino acids. Germline assignment: CDR1 ENHRY and CDR2 SYGVKD. The CDR3 DNA is TGTGCCAGGGCACAGGGGGCCGGTATCACAGATACGCAGTATTTT. Translated, it gives CARAQGAGITDTQYF.

This clonotype was seen a handful of times. The chain employs TRBV10-1 and TRBJ1-2; D is unresolved. Trimming shortened V by 0 bases and J by 8 bases, and 10 bases separated the two germline ends. The CDR3 sequence is 13 residues long. Germline assignment: CDR1 WNHNN and CDR2 SYGVQD (reference sequence). The chain's CDR3 is CASSESTLGGYTF. For the CDR3, the DNA is TGCGCCAGCAGTGAGTCAACCTTAGGGGGCTACACCTTC.

The V gene is TRBV28, the J gene TRBJ1-1, with 10 bases fitting TRBD1. The germline V gene encodes CDR1 MDHEN and CDR2 SYDVKM. The CDR3 is 13 amino acids. V lost 6 bases to trimming and J lost 3 bases; unmatched junction nucleotides: 1. The CDR3 nucleotides are TGTGCCAGCAGGGGGACAGGGGACACTGAAGCTTTCTTT. Protein: CASRGTGDTEAFF.

The gene calls are TRBV7-8 and TRBJ2-3; tentative D call: TRBD1 (5 bases). The CDR3 runs 13 residues. Per the germline V gene, CDR1 is SGHVS and CDR2 is FQNEAQ. V shed 5 bases and J shed 6 bases, with 12 bases lying between them. For the CDR3, the DNA is TGTGCCAGCAGCCCAAGAAGACAGGATACGCAGTATTTT. The encoded protein is CASSPRRQDTQYF. The variable domain in full, with the rest retrieved from reference TRBV7-8 and TRBJ2-3, is GAGVSQSPRYKVAKRGQDVALRCDPISGHVSLFWYQQALGQGPEFLTYFQNEAQLDKSGLPSDRFFAERPEGSVSTLKIQRTQQEDSAVYLCASSPRRQDTQYFGPGTRLTVL.

The V call is TRBV20-1, the J call TRBJ1-2; D remains unclear. V was pared by 4 bases and J by 0 bases, with 6 bases between. The CDR3 is made up of 12 amino acids. Looked up from germline, CDR1 is DFQATT and CDR2 is SNEGSKA (reference sequence). In DNA, the CDR3 is TGCAGTGCTACCTCCTCTAACTATGGCTACACCTTC. Its translation: CSATSSNYGYTF.

This clonotype was recorded a few times. This chain joins TRBV6-1 and TRBJ1-2, with TRBD1 as a possible D gene (5 bases). The germline V and J ends were trimmed by 6 bases and 4 bases, with 9 bases remaining between them. This CDR3 spans 12 amino acids. Germline lookup yields CDR1 MNHNS and CDR2 SASEGT. The CDR3 is CASRTGGYGYTF. Written as DNA, the CDR3 is TGTGCCAGCAGAACGGGGGGCTATGGCTACACCTTC.

J is TRBJ2-1 and V is TRBV6-5; 9 nucleotides match TRBD2. Germline CDR1 reads MNHEY; CDR2 reads SVGAGI. This CDR3 has 17 residues. V shed 0 bases and J 9 bases; nucleotides not matched to a gene: 12. CDR3 region: CASSYSGTSYGNGEQFF. The DNA for the CDR3 is TGTGCCAGCAGTTACTCCGGGACTAGCTATGGGAACGGTGAGCAGTTCTTC.

The chain links TRBV5-1 to TRBJ2-1; TRBD1 might be the D (6 bases). This CDR3 region has 11 residues. Looked up from germline, CDR1 is SGHRS and CDR2 is YFSETQ. V was shortened by 4 bases and J by 13 bases, with 12 bases between the two germline ends. This chain's CDR3 is CASSEGGTQFF. DNA for the CDR3: TGCGCCAGCAGCGAAGGGGGTACTCAGTTCTTC.

This sequence joins TRBV7-6 and TRBJ1-5; tentatively, D is TRBD1 (5 bases). Looked up from germline, CDR1 is SGHVS and CDR2 is FNYEAQ. The CDR3 runs 18 residues. The V end was cut by 5 bases, the J end by 0 bases, with 20 bases between. In DNA, the CDR3 is TGTGCCAGCAGCCCGGACACCCCGACAATGTATAGCAATCAGCCCCAGCATTTT. Translated: CASSPDTPTMYSNQPQHF. The full variable domain, completed using reference TRBV7-6 and TRBJ1-5, is GAGVSQSPRYKVTKRGQDVALRCDPISGHVSLYWYRQALGQGPEFLTYFNYEAQQDKSGLPNDRFSAERPEGSISTLTIQRTEQRDSAMYRCASSPDTPTMYSNQPQHFGDGTRLSIL.

This clonotype was recorded a few times. The rearrangement uses TRBV2 and TRBJ1-1; no firm D call. The ends were cut back, 6 bases at V and 0 bases at J, with 11 bases in the middle. The germline CDR1 and CDR2 sequences are SNHLY and FYNNEI. The CDR3 is made up of 14 amino acids. This chain's CDR3 is CASRTGGVNTEAFF. The CDR3 coding sequence is TGTGCCAGCAGGACGGGTGGGGTGAACACTGAAGCTTTCTTT.

In its sample, this clonotype was seen once. This chain joins TRBV28 and TRBJ2-3, with 7 bases that match TRBD2. Per germline, CDR1 MDHEN and CDR2 SYDVKM. V was pared by 6 bases and J by 5 bases, with 8 bases of the junction left unmatched. CDR3 length: 14 residues. Here the CDR3 reads CASSPSGEIDTQYF. The CDR3 DNA follows: TGTGCCAGCAGCCCCAGCGGGGAGATAGATACGCAGTATTTT.

The V call is TRBV5-6, the J call TRBJ2-7; D possibly matches TRBD1 or TRBD2 (5 bases each). The germline V and J ends were trimmed by 6 bases and 2 bases, with 15 bases remaining between them. Germline CDR1 reads SGHDT; CDR2 reads YYEEEE. The CDR3 contains 14 residues. CDR3 in DNA: TGTGCCAGCACCGCCGGGACGTCCGCCTACGAGCAGTACTTC. Residues: CASTAGTSAYEQYF.

In its sample, this clonotype was seen a few times. This chain joins TRBV27 and TRBJ2-3, with D possibly TRBD1 on 5 matching bases. Germline V gene data show CDR1 as MNHEY and CDR2 as SMNVEV (reference sequence). Trimming removed 1 base at V and 0 bases at J, with 14 bases between. There are 17 residues in the CDR3. In nucleotides, the CDR3 is TGTGCCAGCAGTTTATGGGGCCAGCGCCCTAGCACAGATACGCAGTATTTT. Protein sequence: CASSLWGQRPSTDTQYF.

This clonotype has only a few counts. The chain uses TRBV24-1 and TRBJ2-1; 9 bases are a match to TRBD1. CDR1 is KGHDR and CDR2 is SFDVKD in the germline V gene. J gave up 4 bases and V 4 bases, and 7 bases lay outside the gene matches. The length of the CDR3 is 16 residues. DNA of the CDR3: TGTGCCACCAGTGACCCCCCGGGACAGGGATACAATGAGCAGTTCTTC. This translates into CATSDPPGQGYNEQFF.